This T cell receptor beta chain comes out of a study of T cells in Graves' hyperthyroidism and ophthalmopathy (dated by TCRdb to between 2018 and 2020). Some background on the complete study: Peripheral blood was sampled at the time of initial diagnosis, prior to any treatment. Once sampling was done, hyperthyroidism patients were given methimazole at a starting dose of 30 mg daily, whereas ophthalmopathy patients were given high-dose intravenous methylprednisolone. The paper reports TCR Vbeta CDR3 sequencing of approximately 140 peripheral blood samples: 40 to 45 ophthalmopathy, fewer than 80 hyperthyroidism and around 17 progressor patients. The roughly 94 discovery patients were randomly divided into training and test sets at a 7:3 ratio. To identify distinguishing TCR V-J signatures, a discovery cohort of around 100 patients was used, comprising approximately 40 with Graves' ophthalmopathy and roughly 60 with stable Graves' hyperthyroidism. Prospective prediction of ophthalmopathy was tested in an independent validation cohort of approximately 18 hyperthyroidism patients and 17 patients who later progressed to ophthalmopathy. Thyroid tissue and blood T-cell repertoires from six Graves' hyperthyroidism patients were also compared in the study. Overall results and qualifications from the work: In cross-validation, a model built on a 13 V-J signature told ophthalmopathy apart from stable hyperthyroidism with less than 90% sensitivity and roughly 81% specificity, and in testing the same model reached 80%/75%. In validation, the model predicted progression to ophthalmopathy with 60% to 71% sensitivity and approximately 78% specificity, a median of 6.5 months before onset. Most expanded thyroid clonotypes (frequency above 0.001) were also found in blood, which suggests that blood repertoires may mirror thyroid immune responses. No statistical method was used to fix the sample size in advance, and group allocation was not hidden from the investigators.

This clonotype was observed at least ten times. It lacks a known antigen. No base-level quality is on record; no much larger clone is a single base apart. TCR beta CDR3 regions were amplified from RNA transcripts. A first-round RT-PCR of the TCR CDR3 used the HTBI primer set with the Qiagen OneStep RT-PCR kit. Libraries were constructed in a second round of multiplex PCR, after which size selection and purification were performed. Libraries were sequenced paired-end with 100 bp reads on an Illumina HiSeq2000. For the original study's pipeline: SOAPnuke was used to process the raw data, removing reads that contained adapters or uncalled bases, had a mean Phred below 15, or lacked an exact match to the constant primer or identifier. High-quality paired reads were merged using COPE v1.2.5, and each unique nucleotide sequence was defined as a clonotype. MiTCR v1.1 was used to align the clonotypes against IMGT TRBV, TRBD and TRBJ reference segments. The analysis was restricted to V-J combinations with a frequency above 0.0001, which together covered 99.2% of the repertoires. A TCS score was defined as the ratio between F50 (clonal expansion) and ExV (chaos), using BLOSUM62-based TCRdist between CDR3 peptides within each V-J. Welch's t-statistics and random forest reduced roughly 500 V-J features to about 13, which were used in a naive Bayes classifier (R e1071). In TCRdb, the public reads were trimmed at Q25 with fastp and aligned with MiXCR, with productive beta chains retained. CDR3 protein duplicates are merged, each entry listing the most common genes and DNA. None of the V and J calls come from the authors' own analysis; TCRdb made them. In all, the sample holds roughly 380,000 distinct CDR3 sequences, and approximately 13% of those were seen once. The ten largest clones capture more than 9.5% of the sample.

CDR1 and CDR2, per the germline V gene, are SGHTA and FQGNSA. The V and J ends are trimmed by 4 bases and 6 bases, leaving 10 bases between them. The CDR3 starts with the cysteine, ends with the phenylalanine, and has 13 residues. Just CDR3 DNA is preserved here, 39 bases in frame from base 1. Stable Graves' hyperthyroidism was defined as no progression to ophthalmopathy during 18 months of follow-up. Hyperthyroidism patients were aged 18 to 65 years and newly diagnosed, with disease duration of less than 2 months. Any patient with an uncontrolled infection, another autoimmune disease, pregnancy or lactation was excluded. Diagnoses were established on the basis of clinical symptoms, serum thyroxine and TRAb, thyroid ultrasound, and orbital computed tomography. PBMCs were isolated from 8 to 10 ml of fresh peripheral blood by Ficoll-Paque density gradient centrifugation. Total RNA was extracted using Trizol reagent, and RNA quality was assessed on an Agilent 2100 Bioanalyzer.

The rearranged segments are TRBV7-2 and TRBJ2-1; a tentative D match to TRBD1 spans 5 bases. Sample: blood. This clonotype originated in an older woman with Graves' hyperthyroidism. The DNA sequence reads TGTGCCAGCAGCTCAGGGCCCAGCAATGAGCAGTTCTTC. This codes for CASSSGPSNEQFF.